Listed below are T cell receptor beta chains from one sample, sequenced in a study of T cells in localized non-small cell lung cancer. The table came from immunoSEQ multiplex PCR; TCRdb's copy has only in-frame clones and leaves some out. This repertoire shows around 130,000 clones, about 90% found once; its top ten account for 1.7%. This specimen was peripheral blood, taken before any cancer treatment. The source of these receptors is an older female donor with stage I lung adenocarcinoma. Both conserved end residues are part of each CDR3. Fields, in order: J gene, D gene, V gene, clone size, CDR3 DNA, CDR3 protein. A D gene is named only where the DNA matches it firmly. Size tells how often a clone was seen (once, few, many) or the class of an expanded clone, and some rows leave it out.

TRBJ1-3	.	TRBV28	once	TGTGCCAGCAGCCTTGACAGCAGGGCCTTCTCTGGAAACACCATATATTTT	CASSLDSRAFSGNTIYF
TRBJ2-3	.	TRBV18	.	TGTGCCAGCTCACCACTTAGGGGATCTAGCACAGATACGCAGTATTTT	CASSPLRGSSTDTQYF
TRBJ2-7	TRBD1	TRBV19	.	TGTGCCAGTAGTATGGTGTGGGACAGCTCCTACGAGCAGTACTTC	CASSMVWDSSYEQYF
TRBJ2-1	TRBD2	TRBV9	.	TGTGCCAGCAGCGCAGAAACCGGGACTAGCGGCTTACTTGAGCAGTTCTTC	CASSAETGTSGLLEQFF
TRBJ2-7	.	TRBV4-1	once	TGCGCCAGCAGCCAAGTTTATGAGGGCTCCTACGAGCAGTACTTC	CASSQVYEGSYEQYF
TRBJ2-7	.	TRBV27	.	TGTGCCAGCAGTTTTGGGGAGCGTTACGAGCAGTACTTC	CASSFGERYEQYF
TRBJ1-5	.	TRBV2	once	TGTGCCAGCAGTGAAGGGGAGGGTGCCAATCAGCCCCAGCATTTT	CASSEGEGANQPQHF
TRBJ2-1	TRBD2	TRBV19	.	TGTGCCAGTAGTCTCGGGACTAGCTGGGGGGAGCAGTTCTTC	CASSLGTSWGEQFF
TRBJ1-1	.	TRBV28	.	TGTGCCAGCAGTTTTGGGGTTTTGAACACTGAAGCTTTCTTT	CASSFGVLNTEAFF
TRBJ2-5	.	TRBV11-3	.	TGTGCCAGCAGCGCTCCTCCCGGGGGGACCCAGTACTTC	CASSAPPGGTQYF
TRBJ2-5	.	TRBV5-1	.	TGCGCCAGCAGCCCCAACCCCGGGAGTCAAGAGACCCAGTACTTC	CASSPNPGSQETQYF